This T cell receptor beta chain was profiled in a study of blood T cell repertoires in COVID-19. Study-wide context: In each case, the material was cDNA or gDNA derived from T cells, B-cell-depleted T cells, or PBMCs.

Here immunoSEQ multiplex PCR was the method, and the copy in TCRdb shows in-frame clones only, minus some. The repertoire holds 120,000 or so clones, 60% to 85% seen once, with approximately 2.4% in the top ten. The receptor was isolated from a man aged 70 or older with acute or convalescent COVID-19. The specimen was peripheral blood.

The CDR3 region is CASSIFSEAFF. The CDR3 coding sequence is TGTGCCAGTAGTATTTTCTCTGAAGCTTTCTTT. The chain couples TRBV19 to TRBJ1-1, with D unresolved. From germline, CDR1 is LNHDA and CDR2 SQIVND (reference sequence). Trimming stripped 3 bases from V and 6 bases from J, with 5 bases between. This CDR3 is 11 amino acids long.